This T cell receptor (beta chain) was identified in a study of blood T cell repertoires in COVID-19. Study overall: Sites across the United States, Italy and Spain contributed samples from acute and convalescent COVID-19.

Original handling: How many nucleated cells were present was estimated from reference gene primer amplification. Assay used: immunoSEQ multiplex PCR; TCRdb lists only in-frame clones, some missing. For V, J and clone size, that table is used; D and trimming come from the DNA. The repertoire has 300,000 to 450,000 clones, approximately 87% of them found once; the top ten carry roughly 10%. Seattle's enrolled individuals joined amid active infection and were then monitored longitudinally. Germline lookup yields CDR1 SGHVS and CDR2 FNYEAQ. The CDR3 length is 16 residues. J lost 7 bases, V lost 2 bases, and 9 bases had no gene match.

The chain links TRBV7-6 to TRBJ1-2, with 11 bases fitting TRBD1. The sample comprised peripheral blood. The TCR was taken from a woman in her twenties or thirties with COVID-19, enrolled during active disease. DNA for the CDR3: TGTGCCAGCAGCTTATTCGGGACAGGGGGATTTAGTGGCTACACCTTC. As protein: CASSLFGTGGFSGYTF.